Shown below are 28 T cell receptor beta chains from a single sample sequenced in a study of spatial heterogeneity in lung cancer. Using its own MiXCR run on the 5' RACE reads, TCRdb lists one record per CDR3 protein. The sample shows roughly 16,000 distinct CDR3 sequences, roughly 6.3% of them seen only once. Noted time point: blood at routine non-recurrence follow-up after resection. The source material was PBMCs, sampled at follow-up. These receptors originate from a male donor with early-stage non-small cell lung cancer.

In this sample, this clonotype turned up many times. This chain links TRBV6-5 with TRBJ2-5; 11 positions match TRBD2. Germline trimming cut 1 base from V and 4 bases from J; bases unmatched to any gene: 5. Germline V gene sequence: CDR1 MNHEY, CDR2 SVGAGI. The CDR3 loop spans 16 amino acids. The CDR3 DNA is TGTGCCAGCAGTTACTATAGCGGGAGGGCGCCAGAGACCCAGTACTTC. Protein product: CASSYYSGRAPETQYF.

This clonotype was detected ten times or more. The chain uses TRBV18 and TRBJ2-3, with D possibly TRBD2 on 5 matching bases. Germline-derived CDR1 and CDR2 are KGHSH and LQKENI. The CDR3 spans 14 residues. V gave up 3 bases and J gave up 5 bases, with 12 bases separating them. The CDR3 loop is CASSPDGVGDTQYF. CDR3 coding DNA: TGTGCCAGCTCACCCGACGGGGTCGGAGATACGCAGTATTTT.

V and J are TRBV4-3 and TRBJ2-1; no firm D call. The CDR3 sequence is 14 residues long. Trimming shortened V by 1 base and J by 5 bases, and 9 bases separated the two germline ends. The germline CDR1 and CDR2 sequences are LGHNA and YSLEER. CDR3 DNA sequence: TGCGCCAGCAGCCAAGTTTACGGCCACAATGAGCAGTTCTTC. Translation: CASSQVYGHNEQFF.

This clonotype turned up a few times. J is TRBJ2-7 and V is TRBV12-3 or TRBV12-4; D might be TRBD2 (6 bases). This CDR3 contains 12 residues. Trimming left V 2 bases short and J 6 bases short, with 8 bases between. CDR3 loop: CASSLQGGEQYF. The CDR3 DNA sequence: TGTGCCAGCAGTTTACAGGGAGGCGAGCAGTACTTC.

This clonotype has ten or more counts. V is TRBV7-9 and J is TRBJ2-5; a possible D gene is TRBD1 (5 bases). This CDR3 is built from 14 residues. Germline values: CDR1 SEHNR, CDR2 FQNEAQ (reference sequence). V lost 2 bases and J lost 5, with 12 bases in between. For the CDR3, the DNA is TGTGCCAGCAGCTTACAGGGAATGACGGAGACCCAGTACTTC. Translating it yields CASSLQGMTETQYF. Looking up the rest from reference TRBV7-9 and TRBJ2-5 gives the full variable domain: DTGVSQNPRHKITKRGQNVTFRCDPISEHNRLYWYRQTLGQGPEFLTYFQNEAQLEKSRLLSDRFSAERPKGSFSTLEIQRTEQGDSAMYLCASSLQGMTETQYFGPGTRLLVL.

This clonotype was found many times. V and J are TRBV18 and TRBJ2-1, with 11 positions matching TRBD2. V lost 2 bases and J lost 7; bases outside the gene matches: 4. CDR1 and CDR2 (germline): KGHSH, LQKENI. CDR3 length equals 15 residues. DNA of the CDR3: TGTGCCAGCTCACCAAAAGGGACTAGCGGAAATGAGCAGTTCTTC. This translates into CASSPKGTSGNEQFF.

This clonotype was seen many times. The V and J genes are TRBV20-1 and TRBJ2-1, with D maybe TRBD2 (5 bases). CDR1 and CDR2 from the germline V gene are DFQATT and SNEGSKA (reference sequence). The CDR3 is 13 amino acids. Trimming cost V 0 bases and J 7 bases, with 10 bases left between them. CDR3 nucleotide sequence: TGCAGTGCTAGAGAGCTAGCCTGGAATGAGCAGTTCTTC. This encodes CSARELAWNEQFF.

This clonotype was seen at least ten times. For the CDR3, the DNA is TGTGCCAGCAGGGAAGGCAATCAGCCCCAGCATTTT. Encoded protein: CASREGNQPQHF. The V call is TRBV28, the J call TRBJ1-5; no reliable D call. Trimming pared 6 bases from V and 2 bases from J, leaving 5 bases between. The CDR3 runs 12 residues. Germline V gene lookup returns CDR1 MDHEN and CDR2 SYDVKM. Full variable domain (missing parts from reference TRBV28 and TRBJ1-5): DVKVTQSSRYLVKRTGEKVFLECVQDMDHENMFWYRQDPGLGLRLIYFSYDVKMKEKGDIPEGYSVSREKKERFSLILESASTNQTSMYLCASREGNQPQHFGDGTRLSIL.

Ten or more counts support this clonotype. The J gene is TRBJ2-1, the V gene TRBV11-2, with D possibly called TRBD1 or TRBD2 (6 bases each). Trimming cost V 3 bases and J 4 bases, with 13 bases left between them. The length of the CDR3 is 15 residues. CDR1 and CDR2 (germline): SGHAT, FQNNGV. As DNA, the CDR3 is TGTGCCAGCAGCTTTAGCGGAGGGGGATACAATGAGCAGTTCTTC. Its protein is CASSFSGGGYNEQFF.

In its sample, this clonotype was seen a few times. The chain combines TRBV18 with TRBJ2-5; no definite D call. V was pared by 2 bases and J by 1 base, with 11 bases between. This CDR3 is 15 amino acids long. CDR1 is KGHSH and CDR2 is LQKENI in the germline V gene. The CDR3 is CASSPNSMGQETQYF. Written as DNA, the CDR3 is TGTGCCAGCTCACCAAACAGTATGGGCCAAGAGACCCAGTACTTC.

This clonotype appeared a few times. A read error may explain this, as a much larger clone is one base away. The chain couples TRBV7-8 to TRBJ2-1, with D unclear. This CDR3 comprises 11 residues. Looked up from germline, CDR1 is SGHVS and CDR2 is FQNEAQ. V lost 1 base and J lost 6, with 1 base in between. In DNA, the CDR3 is TGTGCCAGCAGCTTAGGCAATGAGCAGTTCTTC. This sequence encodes CASSLGNEQFF. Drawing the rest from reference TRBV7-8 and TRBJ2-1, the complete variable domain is GAGVSQSPRYKVAKRGQDVALRCDPISGHVSLFWYQQALGQGPEFLTYFQNEAQLDKSGLPSDRFFAERPEGSVSTLKIQRTQQEDSAVYLCASSLGNEQFFGPGTRLTVL.

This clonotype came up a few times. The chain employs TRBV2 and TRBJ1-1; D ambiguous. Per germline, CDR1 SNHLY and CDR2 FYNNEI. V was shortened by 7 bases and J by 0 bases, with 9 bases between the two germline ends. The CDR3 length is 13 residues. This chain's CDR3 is CASNKEVNTEAFF. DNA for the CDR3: TGTGCCAGCAATAAGGAGGTGAACACTGAAGCTTTCTTT.

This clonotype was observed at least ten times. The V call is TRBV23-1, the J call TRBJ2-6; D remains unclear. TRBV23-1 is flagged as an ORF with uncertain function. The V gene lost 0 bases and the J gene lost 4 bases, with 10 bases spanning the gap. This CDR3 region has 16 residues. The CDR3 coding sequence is TGCGCCAGCAGTCAATCCCGGGTACGCGGGGCCAACGTCCTGACTTTC. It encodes CASSQSRVRGANVLTF.

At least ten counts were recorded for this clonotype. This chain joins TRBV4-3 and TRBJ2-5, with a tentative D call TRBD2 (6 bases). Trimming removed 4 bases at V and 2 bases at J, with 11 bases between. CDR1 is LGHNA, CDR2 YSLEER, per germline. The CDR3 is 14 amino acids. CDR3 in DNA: TGCGCCAGCAGCCCCGGGACTCATCAAGAGACCCAGTACTTC. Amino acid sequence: CASSPGTHQETQYF.

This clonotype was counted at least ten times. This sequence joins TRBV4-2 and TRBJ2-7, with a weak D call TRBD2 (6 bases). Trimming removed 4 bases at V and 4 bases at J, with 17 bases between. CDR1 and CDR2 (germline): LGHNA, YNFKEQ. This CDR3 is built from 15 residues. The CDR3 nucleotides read TGTGCCAGCAGCCCGCCGGGACTGGGGGTTTACGAGCAGTACTTC. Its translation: CASSPPGLGVYEQYF.

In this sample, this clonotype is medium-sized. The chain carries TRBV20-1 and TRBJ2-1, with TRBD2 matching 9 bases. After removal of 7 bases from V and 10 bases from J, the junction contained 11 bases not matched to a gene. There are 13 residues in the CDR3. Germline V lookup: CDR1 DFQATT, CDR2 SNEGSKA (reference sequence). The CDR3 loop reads CSETPAGGIEQFF. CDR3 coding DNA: TGCAGTGAAACTCCGGCGGGAGGGATAGAGCAGTTCTTC.

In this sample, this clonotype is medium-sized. This CDR3 is CSAHRDRDNSPLHF. The CDR3 DNA reads as TGCAGTGCACACCGGGACAGGGACAATTCACCCCTCCACTTT. This rearrangement joins TRBV20-1 to TRBJ1-6; TRBD1 aligns across 9 bases. CDR3 length equals 14 residues. Germline V gene sequence: CDR1 DFQATT, CDR2 SNEGSKA (reference sequence). Germline trimming cut 6 bases from V and 7 bases from J; bases unmatched to any gene: 7.

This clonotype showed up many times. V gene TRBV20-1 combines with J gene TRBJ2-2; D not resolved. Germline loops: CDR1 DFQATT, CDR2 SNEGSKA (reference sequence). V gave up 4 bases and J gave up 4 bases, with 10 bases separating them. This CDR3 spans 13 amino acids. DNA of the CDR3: TGCAGTGCTACTGGGCCAAGCACCGGGGAGCTGTTTTTT. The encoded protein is CSATGPSTGELFF.

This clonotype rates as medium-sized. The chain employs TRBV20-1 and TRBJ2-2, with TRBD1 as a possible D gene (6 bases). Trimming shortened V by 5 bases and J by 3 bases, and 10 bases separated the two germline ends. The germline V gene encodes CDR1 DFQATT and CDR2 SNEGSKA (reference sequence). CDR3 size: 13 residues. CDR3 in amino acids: CSAWDTDTGELFF. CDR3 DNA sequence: TGCAGTGCTTGGGACACTGACACCGGGGAGCTGTTTTTT.

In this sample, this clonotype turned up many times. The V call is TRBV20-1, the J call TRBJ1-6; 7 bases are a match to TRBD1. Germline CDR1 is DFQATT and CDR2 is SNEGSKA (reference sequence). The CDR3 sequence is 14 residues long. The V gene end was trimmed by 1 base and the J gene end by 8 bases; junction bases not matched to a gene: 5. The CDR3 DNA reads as TGCAGTGCTAGAGTACAGGGGAGAGATTCACCCCTCCACTTT. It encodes CSARVQGRDSPLHF.

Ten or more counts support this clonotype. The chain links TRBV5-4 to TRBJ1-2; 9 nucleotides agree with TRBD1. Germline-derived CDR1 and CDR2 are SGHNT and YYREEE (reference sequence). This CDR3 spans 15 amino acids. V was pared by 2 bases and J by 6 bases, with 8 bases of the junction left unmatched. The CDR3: CASSFDRGKFNGYTF. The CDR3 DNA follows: TGTGCCAGCAGCTTCGACAGGGGGAAATTTAATGGCTACACCTTC.

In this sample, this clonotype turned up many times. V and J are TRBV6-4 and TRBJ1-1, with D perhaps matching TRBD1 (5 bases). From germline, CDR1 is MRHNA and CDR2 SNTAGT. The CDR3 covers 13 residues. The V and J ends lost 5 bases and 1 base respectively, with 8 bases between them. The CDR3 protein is CASSWDQNTEAFF. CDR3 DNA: TGTGCCAGCAGTTGGGACCAGAACACTGAAGCTTTCTTT.

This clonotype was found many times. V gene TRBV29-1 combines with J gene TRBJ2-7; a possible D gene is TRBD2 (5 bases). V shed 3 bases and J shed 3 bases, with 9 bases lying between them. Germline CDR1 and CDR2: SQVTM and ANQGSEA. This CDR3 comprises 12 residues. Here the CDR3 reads CSVETDYYEQYF. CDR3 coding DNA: TGCAGCGTTGAGACCGACTACTACGAGCAGTACTTC.

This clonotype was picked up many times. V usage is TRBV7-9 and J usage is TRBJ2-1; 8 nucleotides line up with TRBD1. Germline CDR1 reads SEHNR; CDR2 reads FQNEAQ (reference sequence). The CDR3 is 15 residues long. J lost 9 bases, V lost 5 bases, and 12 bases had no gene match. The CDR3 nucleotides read TGTGCCAGCAGCCAAGCCCTCCAGGGGGCCGGTGAGCAGTTCTTC. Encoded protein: CASSQALQGAGEQFF.

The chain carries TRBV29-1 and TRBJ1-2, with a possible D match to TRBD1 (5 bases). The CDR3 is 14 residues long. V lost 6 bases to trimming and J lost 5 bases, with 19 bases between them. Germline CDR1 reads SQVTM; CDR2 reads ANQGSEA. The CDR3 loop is CSVLYVGLLYGYTF. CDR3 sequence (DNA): TGCAGCGTCCTATATGTGGGGCTTTTATATGGCTACACCTTC.

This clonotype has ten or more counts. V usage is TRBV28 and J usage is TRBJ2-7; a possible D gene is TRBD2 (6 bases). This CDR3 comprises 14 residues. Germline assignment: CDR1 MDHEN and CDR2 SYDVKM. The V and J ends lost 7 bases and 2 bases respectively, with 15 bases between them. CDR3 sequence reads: CASTTGLATYEQYF. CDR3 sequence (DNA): TGTGCCAGCACCACGGGACTCGCAACCTACGAGCAGTACTTC.

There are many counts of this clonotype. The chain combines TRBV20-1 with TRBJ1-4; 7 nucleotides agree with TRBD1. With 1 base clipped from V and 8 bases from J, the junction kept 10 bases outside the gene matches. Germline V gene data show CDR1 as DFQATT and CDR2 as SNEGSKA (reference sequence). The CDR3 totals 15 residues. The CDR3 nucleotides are TGCAGTGCTAGAGGGGACAAGGGGGCTGAAGAAAAACTGTTTTTT. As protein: CSARGDKGAEEKLFF.

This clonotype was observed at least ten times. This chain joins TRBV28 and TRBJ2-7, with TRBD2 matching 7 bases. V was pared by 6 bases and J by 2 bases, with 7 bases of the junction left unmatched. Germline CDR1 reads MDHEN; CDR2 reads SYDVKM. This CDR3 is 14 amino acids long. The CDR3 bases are TGTGCCAGCAGAGCTGAGCGGGACCCCTACGAGCAGTACTTC. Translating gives CASRAERDPYEQYF.